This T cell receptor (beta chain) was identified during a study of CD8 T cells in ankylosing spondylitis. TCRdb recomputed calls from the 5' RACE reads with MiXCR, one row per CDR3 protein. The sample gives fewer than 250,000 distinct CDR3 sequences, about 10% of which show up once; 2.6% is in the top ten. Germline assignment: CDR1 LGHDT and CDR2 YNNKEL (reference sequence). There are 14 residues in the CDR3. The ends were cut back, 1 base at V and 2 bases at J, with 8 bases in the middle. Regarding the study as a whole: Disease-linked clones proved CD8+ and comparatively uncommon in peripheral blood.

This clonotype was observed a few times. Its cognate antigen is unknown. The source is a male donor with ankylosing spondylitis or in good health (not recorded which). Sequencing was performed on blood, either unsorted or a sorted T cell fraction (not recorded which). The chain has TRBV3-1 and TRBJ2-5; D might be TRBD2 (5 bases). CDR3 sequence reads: CASSQGTYQETQYF. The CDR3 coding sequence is TGTGCCAGCAGCCAAGGGACTTATCAAGAGACCCAGTACTTC.